Listed below are T cell receptor beta chains from one sample, sequenced in a study of CD8 T cells in ankylosing spondylitis. TCRdb analysed the 5' RACE reads with MiXCR anew, one entry per CDR3 protein. Seen here are more than 150,000 distinct CDR3 sequences, 15% to 20% observed once, and the top ten hold around 4%. Input material: blood, either unsorted or a sorted T cell fraction (not recorded which). Source of these receptors: a male donor aged 5 to 29 with ankylosing spondylitis or in good health (not recorded which). Each CDR3 is given with its conserved first and last residue. A D gene is named only where the DNA matches it firmly. Clone sizes are given selectively: once, few, many, or a class where the clone is expanded.

d_call j_call clone_size v_call cdr3_aa cdr3_nt
. TRBJ2-7 . TRBV29-1 CSVEDRAYEQYF TGCAGCGTTGAAGACAGGGCTTACGAGCAGTACTTC
TRBD2 TRBJ2-5 . TRBV29-1 CSVVFSAREAQYF TGCAGCGTTGTTTTCAGCGCTCGGGAGGCCCAGTACTTC
TRBD2 TRBJ2-1 . TRBV11-3 CASSLIGTSGNEQFF TGTGCCAGCAGCTTAATTGGGACTAGCGGCAATGAGCAGTTCTTC
. TRBJ2-6 . TRBV29-1 CSVNRSGANVLTF TGCAGCGTAAACAGATCTGGGGCCAACGTCCTGACTTTC
. TRBJ2-3 many TRBV7-9 CASSSRDEGPTHTQYF TGTGCCAGCAGCTCGCGGGACGAGGGACCGACTCATACGCAGTATTTT
. TRBJ2-7 many TRBV5-5 CASSLGVIYEQYF TGTGCCAGCAGCTTGGGTGTTATCTACGAGCAGTACTTC
. TRBJ2-3 many TRBV12-3/TRBV12-4 CASSSLATDTQYF TGTGCCAGCAGTTCGCTAGCGACAGATACGCAGTATTTT
TRBD1 TRBJ2-7 many TRBV28 CASRETPGQGIYEQYF TGTGCCAGCAGAGAGACCCCGGGACAGGGGATATACGAGCAGTACTTC
. TRBJ2-1 many TRBV25-1 CASGGGLALNEQFF TGTGCCAGCGGGGGGGGGCTAGCGTTGAATGAGCAGTTCTTC
. TRBJ2-7 many TRBV12-3/TRBV12-4 CASSITGSYEQYF TGTGCCAGCAGTATTACAGGATCCTACGAGCAGTACTTC
. TRBJ2-3 many TRBV20-1 CSARDWAKATQYF TGCAGTGCTAGAGATTGGGCCAAGGCTACGCAGTATTTT
TRBD2 TRBJ2-3 many TRBV7-9 CASTYLAGEADTQYF TGTGCCAGCACCTATCTAGCGGGAGAAGCAGATACGCAGTATTTT
TRBD2 TRBJ2-7 few TRBV4-1 CASSQESGTSTYEQYF TGCGCCAGCAGCCAAGAATCCGGGACTAGCACCTACGAGCAGTACTTC
. TRBJ1-2 few TRBV20-1 CSARKRDGANYGYTF TGCAGTGCTCGAAAACGGGACGGAGCTAACTATGGCTACACCTTC
. TRBJ2-2 many TRBV29-1 CSVEVRNTGELFF TGCAGCGTTGAAGTCCGCAACACCGGGGAGCTGTTTTTT
. TRBJ2-7 many TRBV12-3/TRBV12-4 CASTLYGGKNEQYF TGTGCCAGCACCCTTTATGGAGGGAAGAACGAGCAGTACTTC
. TRBJ2-2 many TRBV7-7 CASSLGAEPNTGELFF TGTGCCAGCAGCTTAGGGGCAGAACCGAACACCGGGGAGCTGTTTTTT
. TRBJ2-2 many TRBV2 CASSEALTGTGELFF TGTGCCAGCAGTGAAGCGCTTACGGGGACCGGGGAGCTGTTTTTT
. TRBJ2-1 many TRBV20-1 CSAGWYNEQFF TGCAGTGCGGGTTGGTACAATGAGCAGTTCTTC
. TRBJ1-4 many TRBV20-1 CSARASSTNEKLFF TGCAGTGCTAGAGCGAGCTCAACTAATGAAAAACTGTTTTTT
. TRBJ2-7 many TRBV27 CASSLTGFEQYF TGTGCCAGCAGTCTTACAGGGTTCGAGCAGTACTTC
TRBD2 TRBJ2-7 many TRBV12-3/TRBV12-4 CASSLATSGAYEQYF TGTGCCAGCAGTTTAGCAACTAGCGGGGCCTACGAGCAGTACTTC
. TRBJ2-7 many TRBV12-3/TRBV12-4 CASSPGPLYEQYF TGTGCCAGCAGTCCGGGACCGCTATACGAGCAGTACTTC
TRBD2 TRBJ2-3 . TRBV2 CASTTPGLAITDTQYF TGTGCCAGCACAACCCCGGGACTAGCGATCACAGATACGCAGTATTTT
. TRBJ2-5 few TRBV7-2 CASSLPGLETQYF TGTGCCAGCAGCTTACCCGGGCTGGAGACCCAGTACTTC
. TRBJ2-3 many TRBV12-3/TRBV12-4 CATYLPYTDTQYF TGTGCCACCTACCTTCCTTACACAGATACGCAGTATTTT
. TRBJ2-1 . TRBV12-3/TRBV12-4 CASSFSGTYNEQFF TGTGCCAGCAGTTTCAGCGGTACCTACAATGAGCAGTTCTTC
. TRBJ2-2 many TRBV7-2 CASSFGQFTGELFF TGTGCCAGCAGCTTTGGGCAGTTTACCGGGGAGCTGTTTTTT
TRBD1 TRBJ2-1 many TRBV11-2 CASSPLTGKGYNEQFF TGTGCCAGCAGCCCACTGACAGGGAAGGGTTACAATGAGCAGTTCTTC
. TRBJ2-1 many TRBV14 CASSPGSRHNEQFF TGTGCCAGCAGCCCAGGGAGTAGGCACAATGAGCAGTTCTTC
TRBD1 TRBJ1-2 many TRBV12-3/TRBV12-4 CASNGQGRSGYTF TGTGCCAGCAACGGACAGGGGCGTAGTGGCTACACCTTC
. TRBJ2-5 many TRBV12-3/TRBV12-4 CASSFRSETQYF TGTGCCAGCAGTTTTCGATCAGAGACCCAGTACTTC
. TRBJ2-7 many TRBV12-3/TRBV12-4 CASSSSRDEQYF TGTGCCAGCAGCTCTTCCCGGGACGAGCAGTACTTC
TRBD2 TRBJ2-1 many TRBV19 CASRPGLADFYNEQFF TGTGCCAGTAGACCGGGACTAGCGGATTTCTACAATGAGCAGTTCTTC
TRBD1 TRBJ1-2 . TRBV30 CAWSAPGGNYGYTF TGTGCCTGGAGCGCACCAGGGGGCAACTATGGCTACACCTTC
TRBD1 TRBJ1-2 many TRBV29-1 CSVEGGQGTGYTF TGCAGCGTTGAAGGGGGACAGGGGACAGGCTACACCTTC
. TRBJ2-7 . TRBV15 CATSLQQSYEQYF TGTGCCACCAGCTTACAGCAATCCTACGAGCAGTACTTC
. TRBJ2-3 many TRBV7-2 CASSLDVDTQYF TGTGCCAGCAGCTTAGATGTTGATACGCAGTATTTT
TRBD2 TRBJ2-2 many TRBV5-1 CASSLAEASGNTGELFF TGCGCCAGCAGCTTGGCCGAGGCTAGCGGAAACACCGGGGAGCTGTTTTTT
. TRBJ2-5 many TRBV25-1 CASSPGLRSGWFAQYF TGTGCCAGCAGTCCCGGCCTTAGAAGCGGGTGGTTCGCCCAGTACTTC
TRBD1 TRBJ2-4 many TRBV30 CACRDRNIQYF TGTGCCTGCCGGGACAGAAACATTCAGTACTTC
. TRBJ1-1 many TRBV18 CASSPQRETEAFF TGTGCCAGCTCACCACAGAGGGAAACTGAAGCTTTCTTT
. TRBJ1-5 many TRBV12-3/TRBV12-4 CASSFQGRLQHF TGTGCCAGCAGTTTCCAGGGTAGGCTCCAGCATTTT
TRBD2 TRBJ2-1 many TRBV9 CASSVIGGDMNEQFF TGTGCCAGCAGCGTTATCGGGGGGGACATGAATGAGCAGTTCTTC